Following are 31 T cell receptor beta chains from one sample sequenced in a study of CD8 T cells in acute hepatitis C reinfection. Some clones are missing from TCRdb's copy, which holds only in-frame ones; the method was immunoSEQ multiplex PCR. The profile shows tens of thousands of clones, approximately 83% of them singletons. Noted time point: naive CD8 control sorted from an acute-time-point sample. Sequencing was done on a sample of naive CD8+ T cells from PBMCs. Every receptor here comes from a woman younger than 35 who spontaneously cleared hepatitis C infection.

CDR3 DNA: TGTGCCAGCAGTGCAGGGACAGGGAGCTATGGCTACACCTTC. It is translated as CASSAGTGSYGYTF. The chain recombines TRBV27 with TRBJ1-2; TRBD1 matches at 9 bases. Trimming cost V 5 bases and J 4 bases; bases outside gene matches: 5. The CDR3 extends over 14 amino acids. Germline lookup yields CDR1 MNHEY and CDR2 SMNVEV (reference sequence).

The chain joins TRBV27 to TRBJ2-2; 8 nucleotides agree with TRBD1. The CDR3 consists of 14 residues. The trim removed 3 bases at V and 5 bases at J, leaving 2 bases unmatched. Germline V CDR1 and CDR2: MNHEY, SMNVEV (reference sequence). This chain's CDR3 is CASSLGQATGELFF. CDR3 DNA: TGTGCCAGCAGTTTGGGACAGGCGACCGGGGAGCTGTTTTTT.

CDR3 DNA: TGTGCCAGCAGTTCGGCGGACATACTGAACACTGAAGCTTTCTTT. It translates to CASSSADILNTEAFF. This rearrangement joins TRBV27 to TRBJ1-1, with D tentatively TRBD1 (5 bases). Trimming took off 4 bases at V and 0 bases at J, with 12 bases between the two ends. The CDR3 contains 15 residues. Germline V lookup: CDR1 MNHEY, CDR2 SMNVEV (reference sequence).

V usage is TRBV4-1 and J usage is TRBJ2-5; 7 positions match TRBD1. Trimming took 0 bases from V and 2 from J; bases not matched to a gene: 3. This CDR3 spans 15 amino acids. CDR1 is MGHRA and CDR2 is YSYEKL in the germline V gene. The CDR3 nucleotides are TGCGCCAGCAGCCAAGACCCGACAGGGCAAGAGACCCAGTACTTC. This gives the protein CASSQDPTGQETQYF.

The CDR3 sequence: CASSFRFDRHSYNEQFF. The CDR3 nucleotides are TGCGCCAGCAGCTTCCGGTTTGATAGGCACTCCTACAATGAGCAGTTCTTC. The chain is built from TRBV5-1 and TRBJ2-1; the D is unclear. CDR3 length: 17 residues. Germline V gives CDR1 SGHRS, CDR2 YFSETQ. V shed 2 bases and J shed 0 bases, with 15 bases lying between them. Full variable domain (remainder filled in from reference TRBV5-1 and TRBJ2-1): KAGVTQTPRYLIKTRGQQVTLSCSPISGHRSVSWYQQTPGQGLQFLFEYFSETQRNKGNFPGRFSGRQFSNSRSEMNVSTLELGDSALYLCASSFRFDRHSYNEQFFGPGTRLTVL.

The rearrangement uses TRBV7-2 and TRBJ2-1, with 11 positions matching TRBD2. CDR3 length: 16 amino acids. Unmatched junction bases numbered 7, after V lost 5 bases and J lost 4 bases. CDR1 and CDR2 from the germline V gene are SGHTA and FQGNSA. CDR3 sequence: CASSVLAGEEYNEQFF. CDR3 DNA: TGTGCCAGCAGCGTACTAGCGGGAGAGGAATACAATGAGCAGTTCTTC.

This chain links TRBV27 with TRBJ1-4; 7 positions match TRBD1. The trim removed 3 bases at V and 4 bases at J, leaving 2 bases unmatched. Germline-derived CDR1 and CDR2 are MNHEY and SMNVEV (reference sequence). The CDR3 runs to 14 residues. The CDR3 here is CASSFRGGNEKLFF. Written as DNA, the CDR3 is TGTGCCAGCAGTTTCAGGGGGGGTAATGAAAAACTGTTTTTT.

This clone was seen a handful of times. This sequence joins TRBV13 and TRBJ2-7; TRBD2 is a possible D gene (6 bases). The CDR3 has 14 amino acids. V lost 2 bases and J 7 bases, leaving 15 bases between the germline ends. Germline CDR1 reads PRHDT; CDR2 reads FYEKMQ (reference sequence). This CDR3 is CASSLSGAPGEQYF. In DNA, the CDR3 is TGTGCCAGCAGCTTATCGGGAGCCCCGGGTGAGCAGTACTTC.

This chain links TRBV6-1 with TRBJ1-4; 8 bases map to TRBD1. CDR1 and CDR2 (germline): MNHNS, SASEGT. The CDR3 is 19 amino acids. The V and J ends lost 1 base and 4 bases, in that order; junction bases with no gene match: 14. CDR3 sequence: CASSEEGLGTGEYNEKLFF. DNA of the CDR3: TGTGCCAGCAGTGAAGAGGGTCTGGGGACAGGCGAATATAATGAAAAACTGTTTTTT.

CDR3 bases: TGTGCCAGCAGCGCACCGGGACAGATCCCTTACGAGCAGTACTTC. This gives the protein CASSAPGQIPYEQYF. The chain carries TRBV7-2 and TRBJ2-7, with 7 positions matching TRBD1. V gave up 5 bases and J gave up 4 bases; unmatched junction bases: 11. Germline V gives CDR1 SGHTA, CDR2 FQGNSA. There are 15 residues in the CDR3.

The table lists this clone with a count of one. In DNA form, the CDR3 reads TGTGCCAGTAGAATAAGGACAGGGGGCCAGAGAGCTTTCTTT. This gives the protein CASRIRTGGQRAFF. The chain has TRBV28 and TRBJ1-1, with TRBD1 matching over 11 bases. V lost 9 bases, J lost 10 bases, and 13 bases stayed unmatched. The CDR3 consists of 14 residues. Germline lookup yields CDR1 MDHEN and CDR2 SYDVKM.

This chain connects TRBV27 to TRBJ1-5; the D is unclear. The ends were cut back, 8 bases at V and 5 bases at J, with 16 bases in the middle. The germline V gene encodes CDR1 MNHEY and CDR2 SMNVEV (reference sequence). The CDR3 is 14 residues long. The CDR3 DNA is TGTGCCAGCGCGAGGGATGGGGAATATCAGCCCCAGCATTTT. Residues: CASARDGEYQPQHF.

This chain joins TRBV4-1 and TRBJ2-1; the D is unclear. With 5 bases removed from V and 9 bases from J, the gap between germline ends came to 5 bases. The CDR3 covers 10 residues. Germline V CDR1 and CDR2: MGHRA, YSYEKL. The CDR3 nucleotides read TGCGCCAGCAGCGACCGTGAGCAGTTCTTC. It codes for CASSDREQFF.

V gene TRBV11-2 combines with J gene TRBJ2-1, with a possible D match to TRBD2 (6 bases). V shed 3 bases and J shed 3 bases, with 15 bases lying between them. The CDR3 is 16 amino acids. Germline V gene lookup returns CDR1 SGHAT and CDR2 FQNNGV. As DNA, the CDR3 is TGTGCCAGCAGCTTCGTCCGGGACTGGGGCTACAATGAGCAGTTCTTC. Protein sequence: CASSFVRDWGYNEQFF.

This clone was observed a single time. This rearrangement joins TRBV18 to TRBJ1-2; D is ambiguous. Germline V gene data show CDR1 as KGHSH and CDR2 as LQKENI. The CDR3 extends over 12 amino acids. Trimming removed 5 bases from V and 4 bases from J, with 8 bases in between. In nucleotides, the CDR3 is TGTGCCAGCTCAGTAGGTACCTATGGCTACACCTTC. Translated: CASSVGTYGYTF.

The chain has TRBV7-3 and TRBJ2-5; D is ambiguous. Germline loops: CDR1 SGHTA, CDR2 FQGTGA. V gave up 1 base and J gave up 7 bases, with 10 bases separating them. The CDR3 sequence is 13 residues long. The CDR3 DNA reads TGTGCCAGCAGCTTAAGACCACAAAGGACCCAGTACTTC. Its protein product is CASSLRPQRTQYF.

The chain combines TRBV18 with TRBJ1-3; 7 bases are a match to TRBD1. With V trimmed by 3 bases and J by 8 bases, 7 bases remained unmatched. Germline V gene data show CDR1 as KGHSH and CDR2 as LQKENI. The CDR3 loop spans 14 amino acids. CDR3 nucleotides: TGTGCCAGCTCACCTCAGGACAGGACGGACACCATATATTTT. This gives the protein CASSPQDRTDTIYF.

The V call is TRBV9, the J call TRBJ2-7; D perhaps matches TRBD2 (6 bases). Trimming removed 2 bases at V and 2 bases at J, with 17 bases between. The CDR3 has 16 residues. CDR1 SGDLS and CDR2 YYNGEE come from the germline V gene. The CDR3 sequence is CASSVGLAGTTYEQYF. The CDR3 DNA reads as TGTGCCAGCAGCGTTGGCCTGGCGGGAACGACCTACGAGCAGTACTTC. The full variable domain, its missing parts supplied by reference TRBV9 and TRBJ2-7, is DSGVTQTPKHLITATGQRVTLRCSPRSGDLSVYWYQQSLDQGLQFLIQYYNGEERAKGNILERFSAQQFPDLHSELNLSSLELGDSALYFCASSVGLAGTTYEQYFGPGTRLTVT.

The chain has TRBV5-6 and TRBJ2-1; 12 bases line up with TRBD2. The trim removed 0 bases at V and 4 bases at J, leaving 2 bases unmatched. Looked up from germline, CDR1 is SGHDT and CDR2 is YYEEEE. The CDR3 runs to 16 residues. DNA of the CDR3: TGTGCCAGCAGCTTGGGACTAGCGGGAGTGTACAATGAGCAGTTCTTC. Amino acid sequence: CASSLGLAGVYNEQFF.

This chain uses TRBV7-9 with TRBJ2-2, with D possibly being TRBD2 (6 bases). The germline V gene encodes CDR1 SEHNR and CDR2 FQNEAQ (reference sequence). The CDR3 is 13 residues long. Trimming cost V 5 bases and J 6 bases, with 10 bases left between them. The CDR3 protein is CASSPRGSGELFF. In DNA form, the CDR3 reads TGTGCCAGCAGCCCTCGGGGGTCCGGGGAGCTGTTTTTT. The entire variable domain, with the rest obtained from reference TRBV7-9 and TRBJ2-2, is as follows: DTGVSQNPRHKITKRGQNVTFRCDPISEHNRLYWYRQTLGQGPEFLTYFQNEAQLEKSRLLSDRFSAERPKGSFSTLEIQRTEQGDSAMYLCASSPRGSGELFFGEGSRLTVL.

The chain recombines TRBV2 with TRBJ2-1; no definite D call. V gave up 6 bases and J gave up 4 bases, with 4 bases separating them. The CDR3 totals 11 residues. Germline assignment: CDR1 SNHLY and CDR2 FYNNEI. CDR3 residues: CASRPYNEQFF. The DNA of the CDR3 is TGTGCCAGCAGACCTTACAATGAGCAGTTCTTC.

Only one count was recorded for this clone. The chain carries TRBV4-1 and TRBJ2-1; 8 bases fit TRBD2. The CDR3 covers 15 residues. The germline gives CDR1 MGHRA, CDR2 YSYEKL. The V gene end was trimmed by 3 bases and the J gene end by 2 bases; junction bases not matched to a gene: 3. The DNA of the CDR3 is TGCGCCAGCAGCCACCCAGCGGGGGCCTACAATGAGCAGTTCTTC. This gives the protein CASSHPAGAYNEQFF.

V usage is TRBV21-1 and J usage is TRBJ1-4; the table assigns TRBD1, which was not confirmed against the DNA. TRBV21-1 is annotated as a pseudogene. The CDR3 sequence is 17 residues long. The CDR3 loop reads CASSTSEPQGAGEKLFF. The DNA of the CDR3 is TGTGCCAGCAGTACCTCGGAACCACAGGGGGCGGGCGAAAAACTGTTTTTT.

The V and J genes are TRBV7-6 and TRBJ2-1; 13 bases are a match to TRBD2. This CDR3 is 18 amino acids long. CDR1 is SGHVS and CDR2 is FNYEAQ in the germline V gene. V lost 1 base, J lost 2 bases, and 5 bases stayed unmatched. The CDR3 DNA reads TGTGCCAGCAGCTTAGGGACTAGCGGGAGAACGACCTACAATGAGCAGTTCTTC. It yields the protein CASSLGTSGRTTYNEQFF.

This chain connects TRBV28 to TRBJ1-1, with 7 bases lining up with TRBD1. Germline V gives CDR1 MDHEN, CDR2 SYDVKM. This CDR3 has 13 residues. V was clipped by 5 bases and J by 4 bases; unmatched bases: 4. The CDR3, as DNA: TGTGCCAGCAGTCCTACAGGGGCCACTGAAGCTTTCTTT. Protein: CASSPTGATEAFF. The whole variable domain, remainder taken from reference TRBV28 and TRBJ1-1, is DVKVTQSSRYLVKRTGEKVFLECVQDMDHENMFWYRQDPGLGLRLIYFSYDVKMKEKGDIPEGYSVSREKKERFSLILESASTNQTSMYLCASSPTGATEAFFGQGTRLTVV.

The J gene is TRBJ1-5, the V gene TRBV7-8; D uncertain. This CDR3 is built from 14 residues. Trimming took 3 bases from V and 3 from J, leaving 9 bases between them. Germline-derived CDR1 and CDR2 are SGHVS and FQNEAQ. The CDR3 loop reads CASSLGTDNQPQHF. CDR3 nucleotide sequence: TGTGCCAGCAGCTTGGGAACAGACAATCAGCCCCAGCATTTT.

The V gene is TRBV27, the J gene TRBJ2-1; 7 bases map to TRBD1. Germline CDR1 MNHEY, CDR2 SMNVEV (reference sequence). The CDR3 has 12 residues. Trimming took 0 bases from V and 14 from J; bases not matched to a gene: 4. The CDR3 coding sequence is TGTGCCAGCAGTTTATCGACAGGGCGGGAGTTCTTC. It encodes CASSLSTGREFF.

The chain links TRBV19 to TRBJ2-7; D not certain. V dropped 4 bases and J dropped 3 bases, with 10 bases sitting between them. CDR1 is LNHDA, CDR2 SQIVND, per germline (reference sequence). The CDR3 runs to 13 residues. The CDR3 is CASSNSTFYEQYF. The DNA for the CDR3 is TGTGCCAGTAGTAACAGCACATTCTACGAGCAGTACTTC.

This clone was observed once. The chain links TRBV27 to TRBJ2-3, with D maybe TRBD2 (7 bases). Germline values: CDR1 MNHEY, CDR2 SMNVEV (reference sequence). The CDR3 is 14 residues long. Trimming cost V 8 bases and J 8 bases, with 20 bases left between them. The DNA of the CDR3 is TGTGCCAGCCGGGACTCGGGGGGAGGGGGTACGCAGTATTTT. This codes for CASRDSGGGGTQYF.

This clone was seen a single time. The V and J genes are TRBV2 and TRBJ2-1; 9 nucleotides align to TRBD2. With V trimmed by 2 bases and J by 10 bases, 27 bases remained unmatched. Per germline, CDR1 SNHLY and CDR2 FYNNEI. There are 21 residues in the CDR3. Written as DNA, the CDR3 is TGTGCCAGCAGTGAATTGTCCGGGACGGCCGGTGCCTTAGCGGGAGAGGGCGAGCAGTTCTTC. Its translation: CASSELSGTAGALAGEGEQFF.

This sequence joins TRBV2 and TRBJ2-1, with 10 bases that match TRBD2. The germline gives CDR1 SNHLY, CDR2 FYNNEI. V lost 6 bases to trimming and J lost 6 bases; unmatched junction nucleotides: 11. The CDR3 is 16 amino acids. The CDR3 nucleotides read TGTGCCAGCAGGGAAAAAGCGGGAGGGCCTTTCAATGAGCAGTTCTTC. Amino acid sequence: CASREKAGGPFNEQFF.